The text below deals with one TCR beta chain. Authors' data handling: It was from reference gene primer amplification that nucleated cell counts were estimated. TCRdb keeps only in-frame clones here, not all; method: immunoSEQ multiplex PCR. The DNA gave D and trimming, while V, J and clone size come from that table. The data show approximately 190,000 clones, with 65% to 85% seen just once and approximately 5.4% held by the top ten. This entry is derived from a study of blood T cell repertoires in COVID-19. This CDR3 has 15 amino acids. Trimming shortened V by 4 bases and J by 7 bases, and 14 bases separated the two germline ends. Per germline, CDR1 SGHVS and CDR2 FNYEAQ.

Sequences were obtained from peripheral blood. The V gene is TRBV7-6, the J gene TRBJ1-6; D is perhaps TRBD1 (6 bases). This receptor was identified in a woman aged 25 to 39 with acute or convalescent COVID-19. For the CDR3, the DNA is TGTGCCAGCAGCTCCCGGACAGCCCAGAATTCACCCCTCCACTTT. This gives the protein CASSSRTAQNSPLHF.